This T cell receptor (beta chain) was identified in a study of cytomegalovirus exposure and HLA in healthy donors. The primer mix had 60 Vbeta and 13 Jbeta primers. Profiling relied on immunoSEQ multiplex PCR, and the TCRdb table lists in-frame clones only, not all of them. The sample table includes under 95,000 clones. Comment on this clone: Its antigen is unidentified.

Per the germline V gene, CDR1 is MDHEN and CDR2 is SYDVKM. With V trimmed by 4 bases and J by 4 bases, 5 bases remained unmatched. The CDR3 length is 15 residues. Study conclusions and caveats: Some V segments (TRBV6-2 and TRBV6-3 among them) were excluded as indistinguishable. Most TCR sequences showed up rarely, but some public TCRs showed up in many donors.

The chain couples TRBV28 to TRBJ1-2; 11 nucleotides align to TRBD1. The specimen sequenced was PBMCs. The source is a man over 45 in good health and CMV-seronegative. The CDR3 nucleotides are TGTGCCAGCAGTTCCGGACAGGGGGCCCTCTATGGCTACACCTTC. It specifies CASSSGQGALYGYTF.